The entry below describes one T cell receptor (beta chain). Its matching antigen is unknown. This record comes from a study of STAT3 mutations in large granular lymphocyte leukemia. General study results and limits: Suggested: STAT3 mutation was not the ancestral event for these clonal expansions. In T-cell large granular lymphocyte leukemia, about half of patients showed multiple immunodominant subclonotypes. Some patients had persisting codominant clonotypes that could mask small clones.

Average productive template count per sample was about 44,000. Repertoires were generated with immunoSEQ multiplex PCR, while TCRdb's copy carries only in-frame clones and drops some. The data contain a few thousand clones, 46% of them singletons. Germline loops: CDR1 KGHSH, CDR2 LQKENI. V was shortened by 1 base and J by 3 bases, with 8 bases between the two germline ends. CDR3 length: 14 residues. This clonotype was obtained from an older woman with T-cell large granular lymphocyte leukemia. Some clones in this sample may be carry-over from other donors' samples. The chain recombines TRBV18 with TRBJ2-3, with D perhaps matching TRBD1 or TRBD2 (6 bases each). The sequencing input was peripheral blood mononuclear cells. CDR3 loop: CASSPLGGTDTQYF. Here the CDR3 DNA reads TGTGCCAGCTCACCACTAGGGGGGACAGATACGCAGTATTTT.